This T cell receptor beta chain was recorded in a study of blood T cell repertoires in COVID-19. Study as a whole: The samples span acute and convalescent COVID-19 from the United States, Italy and Spain.

Assay used: immunoSEQ multiplex PCR; TCRdb lists only in-frame clones, some missing. This table has a few hundred thousand clones, roughly 90% appearing once. Germline lookup yields CDR1 LGHNA and CDR2 YNFKEQ. Trimming took 0 bases from V and 6 from J; bases not matched to a gene: 4. The CDR3 extends over 14 amino acids. The chain has TRBV4-2 and TRBJ2-7; TRBD2 agrees at 8 bases. This TCR was recovered from a woman between 18 and 30 years old with acute COVID-19. Specimen: PBMCs or T cells enriched from blood (not recorded which). Here the CDR3 reads CASSQEASGGEQYF. In DNA, the CDR3 is TGTGCCAGCAGCCAAGAGGCGAGCGGGGGCGAGCAGTACTTC.